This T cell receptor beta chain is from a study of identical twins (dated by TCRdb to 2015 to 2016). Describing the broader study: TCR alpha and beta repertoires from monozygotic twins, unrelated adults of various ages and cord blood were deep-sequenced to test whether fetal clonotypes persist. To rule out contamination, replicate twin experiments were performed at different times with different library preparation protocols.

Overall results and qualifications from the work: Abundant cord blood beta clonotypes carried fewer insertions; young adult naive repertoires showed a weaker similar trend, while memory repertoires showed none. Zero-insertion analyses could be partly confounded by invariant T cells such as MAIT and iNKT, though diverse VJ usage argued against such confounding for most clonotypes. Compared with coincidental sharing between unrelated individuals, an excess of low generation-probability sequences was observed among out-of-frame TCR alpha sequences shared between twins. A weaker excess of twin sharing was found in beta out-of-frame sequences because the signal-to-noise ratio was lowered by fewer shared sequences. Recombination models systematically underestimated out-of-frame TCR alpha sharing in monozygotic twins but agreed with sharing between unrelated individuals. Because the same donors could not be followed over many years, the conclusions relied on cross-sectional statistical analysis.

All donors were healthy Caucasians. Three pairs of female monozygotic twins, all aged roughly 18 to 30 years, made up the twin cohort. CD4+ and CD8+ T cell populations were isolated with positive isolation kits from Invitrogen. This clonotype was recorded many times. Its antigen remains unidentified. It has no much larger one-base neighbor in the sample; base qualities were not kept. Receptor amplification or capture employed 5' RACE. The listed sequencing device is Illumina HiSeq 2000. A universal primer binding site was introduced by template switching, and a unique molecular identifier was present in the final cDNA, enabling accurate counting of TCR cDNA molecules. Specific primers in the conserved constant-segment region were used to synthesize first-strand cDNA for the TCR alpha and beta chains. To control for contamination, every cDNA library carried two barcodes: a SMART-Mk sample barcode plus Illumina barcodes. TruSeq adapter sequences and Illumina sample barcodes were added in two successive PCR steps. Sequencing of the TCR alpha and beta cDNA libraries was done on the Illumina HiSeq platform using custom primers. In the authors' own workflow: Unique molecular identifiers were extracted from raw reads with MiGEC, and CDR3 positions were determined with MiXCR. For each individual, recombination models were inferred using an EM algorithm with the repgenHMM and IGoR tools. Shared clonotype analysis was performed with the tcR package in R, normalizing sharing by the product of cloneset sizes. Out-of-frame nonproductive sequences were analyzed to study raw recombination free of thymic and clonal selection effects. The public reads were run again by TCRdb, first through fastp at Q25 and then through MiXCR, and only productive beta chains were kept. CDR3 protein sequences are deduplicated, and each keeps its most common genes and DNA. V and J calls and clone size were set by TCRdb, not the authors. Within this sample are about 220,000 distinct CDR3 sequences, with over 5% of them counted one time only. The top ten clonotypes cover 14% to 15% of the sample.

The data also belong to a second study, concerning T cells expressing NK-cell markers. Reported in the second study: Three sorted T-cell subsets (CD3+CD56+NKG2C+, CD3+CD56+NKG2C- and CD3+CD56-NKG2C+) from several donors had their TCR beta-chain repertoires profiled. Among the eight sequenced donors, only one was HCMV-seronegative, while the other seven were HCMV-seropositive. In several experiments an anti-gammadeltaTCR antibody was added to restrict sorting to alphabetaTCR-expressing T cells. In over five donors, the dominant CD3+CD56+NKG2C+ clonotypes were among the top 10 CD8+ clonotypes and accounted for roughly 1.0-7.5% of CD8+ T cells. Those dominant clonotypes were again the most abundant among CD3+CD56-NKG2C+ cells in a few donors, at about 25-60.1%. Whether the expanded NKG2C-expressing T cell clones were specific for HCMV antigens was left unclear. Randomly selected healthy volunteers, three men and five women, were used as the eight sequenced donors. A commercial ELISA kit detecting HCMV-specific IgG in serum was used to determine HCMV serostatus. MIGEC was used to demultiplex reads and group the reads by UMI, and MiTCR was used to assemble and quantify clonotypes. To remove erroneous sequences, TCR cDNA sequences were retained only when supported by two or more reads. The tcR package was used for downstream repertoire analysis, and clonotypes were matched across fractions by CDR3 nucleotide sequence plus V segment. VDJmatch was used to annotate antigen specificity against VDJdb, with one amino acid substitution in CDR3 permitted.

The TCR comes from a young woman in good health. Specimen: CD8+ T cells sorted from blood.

CDR3 reads: CASIANNEQFF. The DNA sequence is as follows: TGTGCCAGCATCGCTAACAATGAGCAGTTCTTC. The rearrangement combines TRBV5-5 with TRBJ2-1; a confident D gene designation cannot be given. CDR1 and CDR2 are drawn from the germline V gene (reference sequence): SGHKS, YYEKEE. The CDR3 holds 11 amino acids from the cysteine to the phenylalanine. The sequence is cut down to CDR3 DNA, 33 bases in frame from base 1. V sheds 6 bases and J sheds 5 bases, leaving 6 bases between their ends.